Listed below are T cell receptor beta chains from one sample, sequenced in a study of CD8+ T cells in alopecia areata. Measured with immunoSEQ multiplex PCR; TCRdb has only the in-frame clones, and not every one. In the table there are approximately 200,000 clones, more than 55% of which are singletons. This sample comprised CD4+ T cells sorted from blood, obtained at week 4, from a patient treated with tofacitinib. These receptors all stem from a human donor with alopecia areata. CDR3s include the opening cysteine and the closing phenylalanine or tryptophan. A D gene is named only where the DNA matches it firmly. Not every row has a clone size; where given, it reads once, few, many or a size class.

clone size	V gene	J gene	D gene	CDR3 DNA	CDR3 protein
few	TRBV25-1	TRBJ2-7	.	TGTGCCAGCAGTCCCGTGGCAGGGAACGAGCAGTACTTC	CASSPVAGNEQYF
.	TRBV5-6	TRBJ1-4	.	TGTGCCAGCAGCTTTTGGGTCGGGACTAATGAAAAACTGTTTTTT	CASSFWVGTNEKLFF
.	TRBV18	TRBJ2-6	.	TGTGCCAGCTCACAAGGACGGGTCTCTGGGGCCAACGTCCTGACTTTC	CASSQGRVSGANVLTF
.	TRBV2	TRBJ1-6	TRBD1	TGTGCCAGCAGCCCCGACAGGGACAGTTCACCCCTCCACTTT	CASSPDRDSSPLHF
.	TRBV4-1	TRBJ1-2	.	TGCGCCAGCAGCCAAGATCGGGGGACCTATGGCTACACCTTC	CASSQDRGTYGYTF
.	TRBV5-1	TRBJ2-1	TRBD1	TGCGCCAGCAGCGAACGAACAGGGGAGCTGTCCTACAATGAGCAGTTCTTC	CASSERTGELSYNEQFF
.	TRBV27	TRBJ2-2	.	TGTGCCTCTATGGACACCGGGGAGCTGTTTTTT	CASMDTGELFF
few	TRBV27	TRBJ1-6	.	TGTGCCAGCAGTTTTCGTTCAGGGAGTTCACCCCTCCACTTT	CASSFRSGSSPLHF
.	TRBV28	TRBJ2-5	TRBD1	TGTGCCAGCAGTCTCAGGGGGCGCGTAGGTCGGGAGACCCAGTACTTC	CASSLRGRVGRETQYF
.	TRBV7-9	TRBJ2-7	.	TGTGCCAGCAGCTTAGCCCCCGAATACGAGCAGTACTTC	CASSLAPEYEQYF